A single sample is the source of the 11 T cell receptor beta chains below, sequenced in a study of response to subunit inactivated influenza vaccine. MiXCR, applied by TCRdb to the RT-PCR reads, yields one record per CDR3 protein. The sample lists 500,000 to 600,000 distinct CDR3 sequences; approximately 12% were seen once. The source material was PBMCs from blood, sampled on the day of vaccination. Source of these receptors: a man aged 45-60 years who received an inactivated influenza vaccine.

DNA of the CDR3: TGTGCCAGCAGTTTATCCAGACTAGCGGGGGGTCAGGTCCAAGAGACCCAGTACTTC. Translated, it gives CASSLSRLAGGQVQETQYF. The gene calls are TRBV28 and TRBJ2-5; 13 positions agree with TRBD2. The CDR3 loop spans 19 amino acids. Germline V CDR1 and CDR2: MDHEN, SYDVKM. With V trimmed by 1 base and J by 1 base, 9 bases remained unmatched.

CDR3 coding DNA: TGTGCCAGCAGCACACACCCCCAGAGGCCCAATGAGCAGTTCTTC. Amino acid sequence: CASSTHPQRPNEQFF. This chain uses TRBV9 with TRBJ2-1; no firm D call. V lost 4 bases and J 6 bases, leaving 17 bases between the germline ends. CDR1 and CDR2 from the germline V gene are SGDLS and YYNGEE. The CDR3 length is 15 residues.

This clonotype was seen repeatedly, ten times or more. This chain uses TRBV7-9 with TRBJ2-7; possibly TRBD1 for D (6 bases). The ends were cut back, 1 base at V and 4 bases at J, with 14 bases in the middle. Germline-derived CDR1 and CDR2 are SEHNR and FQNEAQ (reference sequence). The CDR3 is made up of 15 amino acids. The CDR3 DNA reads as TGTGCCAGCAGCTTAGTTTCAGGGGTAGGATACGAGCAGTACTTC. Amino acids: CASSLVSGVGYEQYF.

This clonotype occurred many times. The V gene is TRBV4-1, the J gene TRBJ2-1, with D perhaps assigned TRBD1 or TRBD2 (5 bases each). Germline V gene lookup returns CDR1 MGHRA and CDR2 YSYEKL. V dropped 3 bases and J dropped 4 bases, with 10 bases sitting between them. This CDR3 spans 14 amino acids. In DNA form, the CDR3 reads TGCGCCAGCAGCCATACCGGGGCTTACAATGAGCAGTTCTTC. Translated, it gives CASSHTGAYNEQFF.

V usage is TRBV14 and J usage is TRBJ1-2, with TRBD1 identical over 7 bases. With 3 bases clipped from V and 4 bases from J, the junction kept 8 bases outside the gene matches. The CDR3 has 15 residues. The germline V gene has CDR1 SGHDN and CDR2 FVKESK. CDR3 nucleotide sequence: TGTGCCAGCAGCCACCCTCACGACAGGGCCTATGGCTACACCTTC. Protein sequence: CASSHPHDRAYGYTF.

This clonotype was seen a few times. The J gene is TRBJ2-1, the V gene TRBV7-7; possible D gene TRBD1, 7 bases. The CDR3 spans 16 residues. V lost 2 bases, J lost 3 bases, and 14 bases lay in between. Germline V CDR1 and CDR2: SSHAT, FNYEAQ (reference sequence). CDR3 sequence (DNA): TGTGCCAGCAGCTTAAGTGCGGGACAGAGCTACAATGAGCAGTTCTTC. This gives the protein CASSLSAGQSYNEQFF.

This clonotype was recorded a few times. The genes are TRBV20-1 and TRBJ2-2, with a possible D match to TRBD1 (6 bases). The germline V and J ends were trimmed by 0 bases and 5 bases, with 10 bases remaining between them. The CDR3 is 14 amino acids. Germline CDR1 is DFQATT and CDR2 is SNEGSKA (reference sequence). The CDR3 region is CSAREGARTGELFF. The CDR3 bases are TGCAGTGCTAGAGAGGGGGCCCGGACCGGGGAGCTGTTTTTT.

The rearrangement links TRBV6-2 or TRBV6-3 to TRBJ2-1; a possible D gene is TRBD2 (5 bases). CDR1 and CDR2 (germline): MNHEY, SVGEGT. The CDR3 has 13 amino acids. V was pared by 5 bases and J by 4 bases, with 9 bases between. CDR3 amino acids: CASSNGLYNEQFF. In nucleotides, the CDR3 is TGTGCCAGCAGTAACGGACTTTACAATGAGCAGTTCTTC.

This clonotype showed up just a few times. This chain joins TRBV6-2 or TRBV6-3 and TRBJ1-2, with 7 bases identical to TRBD1. The length of the CDR3 is 18 residues. Germline V gives CDR1 MNHEY, CDR2 SVGEGT. With V trimmed by 6 bases and J by 4 bases, 20 bases remained unmatched. CDR3 nucleotide sequence: TGTGCCAGCAGCCTCGGGGGGACAGTCTTACCCGGCGCCTATGGCTACACCTTC. It is translated as CASSLGGTVLPGAYGYTF.

A few counts support this clonotype. V usage is TRBV12-3 or TRBV12-4 and J usage is TRBJ1-1; maybe TRBD1 (5 bases). There are 14 residues in the CDR3. V was trimmed by 5 bases and J by 1 base, leaving 11 bases between them. CDR3 region: CASSRGTANTEAFF. CDR3 in DNA: TGTGCCAGCAGTAGAGGGACCGCGAACACTGAAGCTTTCTTT.

V usage is TRBV7-6 and J usage is TRBJ1-2, with 7 bases fitting TRBD1. The V gene end was trimmed by 5 bases and the J gene end by 7 bases; junction bases not matched to a gene: 13. The germline V gene encodes CDR1 SGHVS and CDR2 FNYEAQ. CDR3 length equals 15 residues. CDR3: CASSPSHRGVAGYTF. The CDR3, as DNA: TGTGCCAGCAGCCCAAGCCACAGGGGCGTTGCTGGCTACACCTTC.